This TCR beta chain was observed in a study of blood T cell repertoires in COVID-19. This CDR3 comprises 13 residues. Germline V gives CDR1 SGHNT, CDR2 YYREEE (reference sequence). The ends were cut back, 3 bases at V and 7 bases at J, with 11 bases in the middle. The table lists this clone with a few counts. TCRdb's table, derived via immunoSEQ multiplex PCR, lists solely in-frame clones and lacks some. The sample records more than 60,000 clones, 84% being singletons. Source material: peripheral blood. This clonotype originated in a man between 50 and 59 years old with acute or convalescent COVID-19. This chain links TRBV5-4 with TRBJ2-1, with D possibly TRBD1 on 6 matching bases. The CDR3 here is CASSSIQGNEQFF. As DNA, the CDR3 is TGTGCCAGCAGCTCGATACAGGGAAATGAGCAGTTCTTC.